This T cell receptor (beta chain) was found in a study of cytomegalovirus exposure and HLA in healthy donors. It was with 60 Vbeta and 13 Jbeta primers that the PCR ran. Profiling relied on immunoSEQ multiplex PCR, and the TCRdb table lists in-frame clones only, not all of them. This table holds some 150,000 clones, around 72% found once. Germline V CDR1 and CDR2: MNHNY, SVGAGI (reference sequence). V was clipped by 6 bases and J by 1 base, with 6 bases between them. The CDR3 has 13 amino acids. The sequencing sample was made of PBMCs. J is TRBJ2-2 and V is TRBV6-6; weak D call: TRBD1 (5 bases). The receptor was isolated from a man over 45 in good health and CMV-seropositive. CDR3 nucleotide sequence: TGTGCCAGCAGGACAGAGAACACCGGGGAGCTGTTTTTT. Translation gives CASRTENTGELFF.